The clone carrying this TCR beta chain came up once. Its antigen is unknown. This CDR3 region has 13 residues. Trimming took off 3 bases at V and 4 bases at J, with 9 bases between the two ends. Germline V gives CDR1 SGHNT, CDR2 YENEEA. Some 30,000 T cell genomes, or roughly 180 ng DNA, went into the sorted-subset replicate PCRs. Profiling relied on immunoSEQ multiplex PCR, and the TCRdb table lists in-frame clones only, not all of them. The table includes a few hundred thousand clones, 97% detected once. The data were obtained in a study of shared clonotypes between healthy human individuals. Points from the study as a whole: Large depth notwithstanding, sorted-subset sequencing proved incomplete by rarefaction. Shared clonotypes across all four donors exceeded non-shared ones in generation probability.

The sequence was obtained from a woman younger than 45 in good health. J is TRBJ1-1 and V is TRBV11-3; D is uncertain. Sequencing was done on a sample of naive CD4+ T cells sorted from blood. The subset here: CD45RA+ positively selected. CDR3: CASSFGPLTEAFF. CDR3 nucleotide sequence: TGTGCCAGCAGCTTTGGTCCTCTCACTGAAGCTTTCTTT.